This is a list of T cell receptor beta chains from one sample in a study of cytomegalovirus exposure and HLA in healthy donors. Sequenced by immunoSEQ multiplex PCR; TCRdb stores in-frame clones only, minus some. This sample has about 70,000 clones, with approximately 67% found just once. The specimen sequenced was PBMCs. These receptors were collected from a young man in good health and CMV-seronegative. CDR3s include the opening cysteine and the closing phenylalanine or tryptophan. Fields, in order: clone size, V gene, D gene, J gene, CDR3 protein, CDR3 DNA. The D gene is left open where the match is weak. Size is omitted from some rows. Given values are once, few, many or a class for expanded clones.

few	TRBV11-2	NA	TRBJ1-2	CASSRDGLYGYTF	TGTGCCAGCAGCCGAGACGGACTCTATGGCTACACCTTC
NA	TRBV7-9	NA	TRBJ1-1	CASRSQGAGAEAFF	TGTGCCAGCAGATCACAGGGAGCAGGCGCTGAAGCTTTCTTT
few	TRBV5-1	TRBD1	TRBJ2-7	CASSLAKTGSSYEQYF	TGCGCCAGCAGCTTGGCCAAGACAGGGAGCTCCTACGAGCAGTACTTC
NA	TRBV29-1	TRBD2	TRBJ2-7	CSVEGERGYSYEQYF	TGCAGCGTTGAAGGTGAGCGGGGATACTCCTACGAGCAGTACTTC
NA	TRBV11-2	NA	TRBJ1-2	CASSPERGYGYTF	TGTGCCAGCAGCCCCGAACGGGGTTATGGCTACACCTTC
few	TRBV7-2	NA	TRBJ2-5	CASSSFLGEQETQYF	TGTGCCAGCAGCTCCTTCCTTGGGGAGCAAGAGACCCAGTACTTC
NA	TRBV15	NA	TRBJ2-7	CATSRDMAGEQYF	TGTGCCACCAGCAGAGATATGGCAGGGGAGCAGTACTTC
NA	TRBV10-3	NA	TRBJ1-1	CAIGGATEAFF	TGTGCCATAGGAGGGGCCACTGAAGCTTTCTTT
NA	TRBV28	NA	TRBJ1-5	CASSFAGGNQPQHF	TGTGCCAGCAGTTTTGCAGGGGGCAATCAGCCCCAGCATTTT
NA	TRBV4-2	NA	TRBJ1-1	CASSQETRGTNTEAFF	TGTGCCAGCAGCCAAGAAACCCGGGGGACTAACACTGAAGCTTTCTTT
once	TRBV7-8	NA	TRBJ1-2	CASSLRGTNYGYTF	TGTGCCAGCAGCTTACGGGGAACTAACTATGGCTACACCTTC
NA	TRBV2	TRBD1	TRBJ1-5	CASSGQGTSNQPQHF	TGTGCCAGCAGTGGACAGGGCACGAGCAATCAGCCCCAGCATTTT
NA	TRBV7-7	TRBD2	TRBJ2-1	CASSSLGGAFNEQFF	TGTGCCAGCAGCTCCCTCGGGGGGGCGTTCAATGAGCAGTTCTTC
NA	TRBV2	NA	TRBJ1-6	CASSEYVQGDSPLHF	TGTGCCAGCAGTGAATACGTACAGGGTGATTCACCCCTCCACTTT
once	TRBV7-7	TRBD2	TRBJ2-3	CASSPGLAGATDTQYF	TGTGCCAGCAGCCCGGGACTAGCGGGGGCCACAGATACGCAGTATTTT
NA	TRBV2	TRBD1	TRBJ1-2	CASSQQGVYGYTF	TGTGCCAGCAGCCAACAGGGGGTCTATGGCTACACCTTC
NA	TRBV9	NA	TRBJ2-6	CASSINLGPGQGSSGANVLTF	TGTGCCAGCAGCATAAATCTAGGTCCAGGACAAGGCTCCTCTGGGGCCAACGTCCTGACTTTC
NA	TRBV4-2	TRBD1	TRBJ1-3	CASSQDVGTVGNTIYF	TGTGCCAGCAGCCAAGATGTCGGGACAGTCGGAAACACCATATATTTT
NA	TRBV2	TRBD1	TRBJ1-4	CASRGITGGAVRTNEKLFF	TGTGCCAGCAGGGGAATAACAGGGGGCGCAGTAAGGACTAATGAAAAACTGTTTTTT
once	TRBV6-1	TRBD2	TRBJ2-2	CASSVAAGFGGELFF	TGTGCCAGCAGTGTGGCAGCGGGGTTCGGCGGGGAGCTGTTTTTT
NA	TRBV7-6	NA	TRBJ1-6	CASSSRQPNSPLHF	TGTGCCAGCAGCTCGAGACAGCCTAATTCACCCCTCCACTTT
NA	TRBV27	NA	TRBJ2-5	CASSLASRETQYF	TGTGCCAGCAGTTTGGCTAGCAGAGAGACCCAGTACTTC
few	TRBV19	NA	TRBJ1-2	CASSSQGVGVTYGYTF	TGTGCCAGTAGTAGCCAGGGTGTAGGGGTTACCTATGGCTACACCTTC
NA	TRBV5-4	TRBD1	TRBJ1-2	CASRQTGANYGYTF	TGTGCCAGCAGGCAGACAGGGGCTAACTATGGCTACACCTTC
NA	TRBV11-2	NA	TRBJ1-2	CASSFSLTAMGYTF	TGTGCCAGCAGCTTTTCGTTGACAGCTATGGGCTACACCTTC
once	TRBV29-1	NA	TRBJ1-4	CSVKTVPNEKLFF	TGCAGCGTGAAGACAGTGCCTAATGAAAAACTGTTTTTT
NA	TRBV27	TRBD2	TRBJ2-3	CASGGGGRHTDTQYF	TGTGCCAGCGGGGGGGGTGGGAGGCACACAGATACGCAGTATTTT
NA	TRBV6-4	TRBD2	TRBJ2-1	CASSASGGRDEQFF	TGTGCCAGCAGTGCGAGCGGGGGGAGAGATGAGCAGTTCTTC
few	TRBV5-1	TRBD1	TRBJ2-5	CASSSRDREETQYF	TGCGCCAGCAGCTCCCGGGACAGAGAAGAGACCCAGTACTTC